The 14 T cell receptor beta chains below all came from one sample that was sequenced in a study of cytomegalovirus exposure and HLA in healthy donors. 13 Jbeta primers and 60 Vbeta primers were used for the PCR. Sequenced by immunoSEQ multiplex PCR; TCRdb stores in-frame clones only, minus some. This sample yields about 150,000 clones, of which approximately 80% are seen a single time; under 15% belongs to the top ten. Sequencing input: PBMCs. The origin of the receptors is a woman between 40 and 50 years old in good health and CMV-seronegative.

This clone was observed a few times. The chain uses TRBV4-3 and TRBJ1-6; tentatively, D is TRBD1 (6 bases). CDR3 length: 16 amino acids. V was cut by 3 bases and J by 7 bases, with 16 bases left in between. Looked up from germline, CDR1 is LGHNA and CDR2 is YSLEER. CDR3 in DNA: TGCGCCAGCAGCCAGGCCGTGGGGGGGCTGAATTCACCCCTCCACTTT. It specifies CASSQAVGGLNSPLHF.

This chain connects TRBV5-1 to TRBJ2-7; TRBD1 matches at 11 bases. Germline V lookup: CDR1 SGHRS, CDR2 YFSETQ. The CDR3 runs 13 residues. V trimming: 3 bases; J trimming: 9 bases; junction bases outside the gene matches: 5. In nucleotides, the CDR3 is TGCGCCAGCAGCTCCGGACAGGGGGCAGGGCAGTACTTC. As protein: CASSSGQGAGQYF.

This clone came up a few times. The rearrangement uses TRBV19 and TRBJ2-1; 15 nucleotides match TRBD2. V shed 4 bases, J shed 10 bases, and the junction held 8 bases outside the gene matches. This CDR3 is built from 16 residues. CDR1 and CDR2 (germline): LNHDA, SQIVND (reference sequence). The CDR3 is CASSTGLAGGQIEQFF. CDR3 DNA sequence: TGTGCCAGTAGTACCGGACTAGCGGGGGGGCAAATAGAGCAGTTCTTC.

The rearrangement links TRBV7-9 to TRBJ1-4; TRBD1 aligns across 7 bases. This CDR3 is 15 amino acids long. V was pared by 2 bases and J by 6 bases, with 6 bases of the junction left unmatched. The germline CDR1 and CDR2 sequences are SEHNR and FQNEAQ (reference sequence). CDR3 protein: CASSLRGRGDEKLFF. The CDR3 DNA follows: TGTGCCAGCAGCTTAAGGGGGCGAGGGGATGAAAAACTGTTTTTT.

The chain has TRBV9 and TRBJ2-3; weak D call: TRBD1 (6 bases). Germline assignment: CDR1 SGDLS and CDR2 YYNGEE. The V end lost 6 bases, the J end lost 3 bases, and 17 bases lay between the germline ends. The CDR3 has 15 amino acids. CDR3 sequence (DNA): TGTGCCAGCACCCTAGGGGGAGTTTGGACAGATACGCAGTATTTT. Its protein product is CASTLGGVWTDTQYF.

The J gene is TRBJ2-6, the V gene TRBV9; possibly TRBD2 for D (5 bases). V was cut by 3 bases and J by 0 bases, with 7 bases left in between. The CDR3 sequence is 15 residues long. CDR1 is SGDLS and CDR2 is YYNGEE in the germline V gene. This chain's CDR3 is CASSARVSGANVLTF. The DNA of the CDR3 is TGTGCCAGCAGCGCGAGGGTCTCTGGGGCCAACGTCCTGACTTTC.

CDR3 sequence reads: CASSSGTGATYEQYF. The CDR3 DNA is TGTGCCAGCAGCTCCGGGACAGGGGCCACCTACGAGCAGTACTTC. The chain links TRBV5-4 to TRBJ2-7; 10 bases are a match to TRBD1. Germline values: CDR1 SGHNT, CDR2 YYREEE (reference sequence). CDR3 length equals 15 residues. Losses at the gene ends were 3 bases for V and 2 bases for J; bases not matched to a gene: 5.

The chain is built from TRBV19 and TRBJ2-7; possibly TRBD1 for D (5 bases). Trimming pared 9 bases from V and 3 bases from J, leaving 9 bases between. Germline V CDR1 and CDR2: LNHDA, SQIVND (reference sequence). The CDR3 is 11 amino acids. CDR3 protein: CASGQYYEQYF. The CDR3 DNA reads TGTGCCAGCGGACAATACTACGAGCAGTACTTC.

The chain has TRBV7-2 and TRBJ2-3; the match to TRBD2 covers 12 bases. This CDR3 comprises 16 residues. With 3 bases clipped from V and 7 bases from J, the junction kept 8 bases outside the gene matches. Germline V gives CDR1 SGHTA, CDR2 FQGNSA. The CDR3 DNA reads as TGTGCCAGCAGCTTCACTCGGACTAGCGGGATTAATACGCAGTATTTT. It yields the protein CASSFTRTSGINTQYF.

V is TRBV19 and J is TRBJ1-1; 8 bases map to TRBD1. CDR1 is LNHDA and CDR2 is SQIVND in the germline V gene (reference sequence). V lost 3 bases, J lost 0 bases, and 6 bases stayed unmatched. This CDR3 region has 16 residues. The DNA for the CDR3 is TGTGCCAGTAGTATTAGTGGACAGGGCATGAACACTGAAGCTTTCTTT. Protein sequence: CASSISGQGMNTEAFF.

The V gene is TRBV5-6, the J gene TRBJ2-6; possible D gene TRBD1, 5 bases. CDR3 length equals 18 residues. Trimming removed 2 bases from V and 0 bases from J, with 15 bases in between. Germline V gene data show CDR1 as SGHDT and CDR2 as YYEEEE. CDR3 DNA sequence: TGTGCCAGCAGCTTTTTGACAGTTAAGTTCTCTGGGGCCAACGTCCTGACTTTC. It translates to CASSFLTVKFSGANVLTF.

This chain uses TRBV28 with TRBJ2-3, with D tentatively TRBD2 (6 bases). This CDR3 is built from 13 residues. The V gene's germline CDR1 is MDHEN and CDR2 SYDVKM. Trimming cost V 6 bases and J 4 bases, with 11 bases left between them. As DNA, the CDR3 is TGTGCCAGCAGCGGGACTCCCTCAGATACGCAGTATTTT. Protein: CASSGTPSDTQYF.

The gene calls are TRBV18 and TRBJ1-1; D call uncertain. Trimming removed 4 bases from V and 1 base from J, with 7 bases in between. Germline lookup yields CDR1 KGHSH and CDR2 LQKENI. The CDR3 sequence is 13 residues long. In DNA form, the CDR3 reads TGTGCCAGCTCACAAGGAGAGAACACTGAAGCTTTCTTT. This codes for CASSQGENTEAFF.

The genes are TRBV11-3 and TRBJ1-6; 9 nucleotides align to TRBD1. With 5 bases clipped from V and 3 bases from J, the junction kept 8 bases outside the gene matches. CDR1 and CDR2 from the germline V gene are SGHNT and YENEEA. The CDR3 extends over 17 amino acids. The CDR3 DNA reads as TGTGCCAGCAGCCGACCGGGACAGGGTGACTATAATTCACCCCTCCACTTT. Translation: CASSRPGQGDYNSPLHF.